This TCR beta chain was sequenced for a study of T cells in localized non-small cell lung cancer. Germline V gene sequence: CDR1 SEHNR, CDR2 FQNEAQ (reference sequence). V lost 8 bases to trimming and J lost 8 bases, with 16 bases between them. The CDR3 spans 13 residues. Sequencing used immunoSEQ multiplex PCR; TCRdb keeps in-frame clones, though not all of them. The profile shows about 26,000 clones, roughly 80% of them singletons. The source is a man between 40 and 70 years old with stage III squamous cell lung carcinoma. The sample here was peripheral blood, taken before any cancer treatment. The J gene is TRBJ2-1, the V gene TRBV7-9, with no clear D. The CDR3 reads CASSRSLGDEQFF. In DNA form, the CDR3 reads TGTGCCAGCTCCAGGTCGTTGGGCGATGAGCAGTTCTTC.